This entry is about one TCR beta chain. Its antigen is not identified. The data belong to a study of radiation and T cells in renal cell carcinoma. Study conclusions and caveats: In blood, top tumor clones expanded by 2 weeks, shrinking by 4.

This CDR3 spans 14 amino acids. Looked up from germline, CDR1 is MGHRA and CDR2 is YSYEKL. Trimming took off 5 bases at V and 2 bases at J, with 12 bases between the two ends. Sequenced by immunoSEQ multiplex PCR; TCRdb stores in-frame clones only, minus some. The sample carries 130,000 to 150,000 clones, approximately 91% recorded once. Time point defined: baseline pretreatment blood. The treatment: 15 Gy SBRT to primary tumor, nephrectomy 4 weeks later. This TCR came from a woman between 50 and 59 years old with renal cell carcinoma. The sample was blood, taken from a patient whose treatment included radiotherapy and nephrectomy. The chain uses TRBV4-1 and TRBJ1-2; TRBD1 might be the D (6 bases). DNA of the CDR3: TGCGCCAGCAGCATAGGGGGGGCGAACTATGGCTACACCTTC. It codes for CASSIGGANYGYTF.